The 9 T cell receptor beta chains listed next were all sequenced from one sample in a study of T cells in Graves' hyperthyroidism and ophthalmopathy. TCR beta CDR3 regions were amplified from RNA. TCR CDR3 regions were first amplified by RT-PCR with HTBI primers. TCRdb processed the multiplex PCR reads anew with MiXCR; each CDR3 protein has one entry. Here the sample spans more than 300,000 distinct CDR3 sequences, around 20% being singletons. The sample comprised blood. These receptors all come from a man between 18 and 35 years old with Graves' ophthalmopathy.

This clonotype was found many times. The gene calls are TRBV6-1 and TRBJ1-1; D possibly corresponds to TRBD1 (6 bases). CDR1 and CDR2 (germline): MNHNS, SASEGT. Trimming shortened V by 6 bases and J by 4 bases, and 15 bases separated the two germline ends. The length of the CDR3 is 14 residues. The CDR3 DNA reads TGTGCCAGCAGGCTTACAGGGTATGGCACTGAAGCTTTCTTT. Translation gives CASRLTGYGTEAFF.

This clonotype was counted a few times. The chain links TRBV6-6 to TRBJ2-7, with 7 nucleotides matching TRBD1. CDR1 is MNHNY, CDR2 SVGAGI, per germline (reference sequence). Trimming cost V 0 bases and J 3 bases; bases outside gene matches: 11. The CDR3 is 17 amino acids. As DNA, the CDR3 is TGTGCCAGCAGTTACTCGCGCTCCGAGACAGGGCTCTACGAGCAGTACTTC. It specifies CASSYSRSETGLYEQYF.

This clonotype was recorded a few times. This chain uses TRBV10-3 with TRBJ1-1, with 9 bases fitting TRBD1. The CDR3 has 13 residues. The junction had 7 bases not matched to a gene; V was cut back by 4 bases and J by 10 bases. Germline V gene lookup returns CDR1 ENHRY and CDR2 SYGVKD. CDR3 nucleotide sequence: TGTGCCATCAGTGGGACAGGGGTTTGGGGAGCTTTCTTT. Its protein product is CAISGTGVWGAFF.

This clonotype has at least ten counts. This sequence joins TRBV6-1 and TRBJ2-1; TRBD1 matches at 12 bases. V lost 2 bases, J lost 7 bases, and 18 bases stayed unmatched. The CDR3 loop spans 20 amino acids. The germline CDR1 and CDR2 sequences are MNHNS and SASEGT. CDR3 sequence: CASSEPTGTGGATATNEQFF. CDR3 sequence (DNA): TGTGCCAGCAGTGAACCAACTGGGACAGGGGGCGCAACGGCTACAAATGAGCAGTTCTTC.

The table lists this clonotype with many counts. The gene calls are TRBV11-2 and TRBJ1-2; D is ambiguous. Looked up from germline, CDR1 is SGHAT and CDR2 is FQNNGV. With 1 base removed from V and 4 bases from J, the gap between germline ends came to 13 bases. This CDR3 comprises 15 residues. DNA for the CDR3: TGTGCCAGCAGCTTAGCTCCCCGGGAGGGCTATGGCTACACCTTC. Translating it yields CASSLAPREGYGYTF.

This clonotype has more than one count but fewer than ten. This sequence joins TRBV10-3 and TRBJ2-7; 9 bases are shared with TRBD1. V shed 2 bases and J 6 bases; nucleotides not matched to a gene: 5. Germline V gene data show CDR1 as ENHRY and CDR2 as SYGVKD. CDR3 size: 14 residues. CDR3 DNA: TGTGCCATCAGTGAGGGGACAGGGAAGGGCGAGCAGTACTTC. This encodes CAISEGTGKGEQYF.

This clonotype was counted at least ten times. The rearrangement links TRBV7-9 to TRBJ2-3; 12 positions match TRBD1. V gave up 4 bases and J gave up 5 bases; unmatched junction bases: 10. This CDR3 is built from 17 residues. Germline values: CDR1 SEHNR, CDR2 FQNEAQ (reference sequence). DNA of the CDR3: TGTGCCAGCAGCTCAACATCGGGACAGGGGGCGCGAGATACGCAGTATTTT. It is translated as CASSSTSGQGARDTQYF. Filled out from reference TRBV7-9 and TRBJ2-3, the complete variable domain reads DTGVSQNPRHKITKRGQNVTFRCDPISEHNRLYWYRQTLGQGPEFLTYFQNEAQLEKSRLLSDRFSAERPKGSFSTLEIQRTEQGDSAMYLCASSSTSGQGARDTQYFGPGTRLTVL.

This clonotype was counted between two and nine times. This chain uses TRBV11-2 with TRBJ2-2; 8 bases match TRBD2. The CDR3 is 13 residues long. Germline-derived CDR1 and CDR2 are SGHAT and FQNNGV. V gave up 1 base and J gave up 8 bases; unmatched junction bases: 0. The CDR3 nucleotides are TGTGCCAGCAGCTTAGGCGGGAGGGGGGAGCTGTTTTTT. Translating it yields CASSLGGRGELFF.

CDR3 loop: CASSQAVRAGNTIYF. In DNA, the CDR3 is TGTGCCAGCAGCCAAGCGGTCAGAGCTGGAAACACCATATATTTT. The V gene is TRBV3-1, the J gene TRBJ1-3; D gene uncertain. Per the germline V gene, CDR1 is LGHDT and CDR2 is YNNKEL (reference sequence). The V end lost 1 base, the J end lost 2 bases, and 9 bases lay between the germline ends. CDR3 length: 15 amino acids. The variable domain in full, with the rest retrieved from reference TRBV3-1 and TRBJ1-3, is DTAVSQTPKYLVTQMGNDKSIKCEQNLGHDTMYWYKQDSKKFLKIMFSYNNKELIINETVPNRFSPKSPDKAHLNLHINSLELGDSAVYFCASSQAVRAGNTIYFGEGSWLTVV.